Listed here is a single T cell receptor beta chain. This clonotype is assessed as medium-sized (0.01 to 0.1%). The antigen this receptor binds is unknown. Base qualities are not recorded, but no much larger clone differs from it by a single base. The data originate from a study of breast tumors, draining lymph nodes, adjacent tissues (dated by TCRdb to about 2016). Looking at the study overall: In breast cancer patients, the study compared the TCR beta repertoires of tumor, adjacent nontumor tissue and axillary lymph nodes. In human breast cancer, the study set out to assess how tumor, surrounding tissue and draining lymph node repertoires relate to one another and whether T cells might be exchanged between them.

Overall study outcomes, separate from this receptor: The study presented the conclusion that tumor T cells originate in lymph nodes as consistent with a hypothesis, not as something directly demonstrated. Tumor T-cell repertoires showed less diversity than lymph node repertoires and more diversity than nontumor tissue repertoires, and tumor T-cell repertoires showed preferential V and J gene usage. The data were considered consistent with the idea that most tumor T cells come from the lymph node and then expand in tumor tissue. Tumor and nontumor tissue repertoires were found to be significantly more similar in luminal-like than in basal-like breast cancer.

Trimmed from V: 1 base; trimmed from J: 5 bases; junction bases lacking a gene match: 6. Per the germline V gene (reference sequence), DFQATT is the CDR1 and SNEGSKA is the CDR2. Inclusive of the bounding cysteine and phenylalanine, the CDR3 is 14 residues long. The entry retains the CDR3 DNA only, 42 bases that are in frame from base 1. These reads were obtained on an Illumina HiSeq 2000. Multiplex PCR amplification was used to generate the TCR beta chain libraries. High-throughput sequencing was used to analyze the amplified TCR beta chain products. TCRdb reprocessed the public reads (quality trimming at Q25 with fastp, clone calling with MiXCR) and kept in-frame beta chains. Merged by CDR3 protein, the rows form single entries marked with the most common genes and DNA. Across this sample there are approximately 14,000 distinct CDR3 sequences, with 55% seen only once. 30% of the sample is taken by the ten largest.

The adjacent samples were made up of nontumor breast tissue around the tumor. This receptor was identified in a female donor with breast cancer. Some clones in this sample may be carry-over from other donors' samples. Sequencing was performed on tumor-adjacent breast tissue. The chain joins TRBV20-1 to TRBJ2-3, with TRBD2 identical over 7 junction bases. The DNA sequence is TGCAGTGCTAGAGTTCGCGGGAGTGGAGATACGCAGTATTTT. The translation is CSARVRGSGDTQYF.